These T cell receptor beta chains were read from a single sample in a study of CD8 T cells in Susac syndrome. TCRdb itself ran the immunoSEQ multiplex PCR reads through MiXCR, one entry per CDR3 protein. The data contain approximately 57,000 distinct CDR3 sequences, 85% to 95% of them singletons. Sequenced material: CD8+ T cells from PBMCs. The receptors originated from a human donor with Susac syndrome. Both conserved end residues are part of each CDR3. The D gene is left open where the match is weak. Size tells how often a clone was seen (once, few, many) or the class of an expanded clone, and some rows leave it out.

cdr3_aa: CAWSEGQGYTGELFF
cdr3_nt: TGTGCCTGGAGTGAAGGACAGGGGTACACCGGGGAGCTGTTTTTT
clone_size: .
d_call: TRBD1
cdr3_length: 15
v_call: TRBV30
j_call: TRBJ2-2

cdr3_aa: CASSPPVVETQYF
cdr3_nt: TGTGCCAGCTCACCACCGGTAGTTGAGACCCAGTACTTC
clone_size: .
d_call: .
cdr3_length: 13
v_call: TRBV18
j_call: TRBJ2-5

cdr3_aa: CSARGGAINEQYF
cdr3_nt: TGCAGTGCTAGAGGAGGGGCTATCAACGAGCAGTACTTC
clone_size: .
d_call: .
cdr3_length: 13
v_call: TRBV20-1
j_call: TRBJ2-7

cdr3_aa: CASRPQGSGQPQHF
cdr3_nt: TGTGCCAGCAGGCCACAGGGGTCGGGGCAGCCCCAGCATTTT
clone_size: .
d_call: TRBD1
cdr3_length: 14
v_call: TRBV12-3/TRBV12-4
j_call: TRBJ1-5

cdr3_aa: CASSQDKRGGTDTQYF
cdr3_nt: TGCGCCAGCAGCCAAGATAAGCGGGGGGGCACAGATACGCAGTATTTT
clone_size: .
d_call: TRBD2
cdr3_length: 16
v_call: TRBV4-3
j_call: TRBJ2-3

cdr3_aa: CSVGEGSPYEQYF
cdr3_nt: TGCAGCGTTGGTGAAGGGAGCCCCTACGAGCAGTACTTC
clone_size: .
d_call: .
cdr3_length: 13
v_call: TRBV29-1
j_call: TRBJ2-7

cdr3_aa: CASSLGGVGYTF
cdr3_nt: TGTGCCAGCAGTTTAGGCGGGGTCGGCTACACCTTC
clone_size: few
d_call: .
cdr3_length: 12
v_call: TRBV12-3/TRBV12-4
j_call: TRBJ1-2

cdr3_aa: CASSPRQGRTDTQYF
cdr3_nt: TGTGCCAGCAGTCCACGACAGGGACGCACAGATACGCAGTATTTT
clone_size: .
d_call: TRBD1
cdr3_length: 15
v_call: TRBV27
j_call: TRBJ2-3

cdr3_aa: CASSLEAPYEQYF
cdr3_nt: TGTGCCAGCAGCTTAGAAGCCCCCTACGAGCAGTACTTC
clone_size: .
d_call: .
cdr3_length: 13
v_call: TRBV7-8
j_call: TRBJ2-7

cdr3_aa: CASSQESMGGSSDGYTF
cdr3_nt: TGCGCCAGCAGCCAAGAGTCTATGGGAGGGTCCTCTGATGGCTACACCTTC
clone_size: .
d_call: .
cdr3_length: 17
v_call: TRBV4-1
j_call: TRBJ1-2

cdr3_aa: CASSPPIGTGLRGKLFF
cdr3_nt: TGCGCCAGCAGCCCCCCTATTGGGACAGGGCTACGCGGAAAACTGTTTTTT
clone_size: .
d_call: TRBD1
cdr3_length: 17
v_call: TRBV4-1
j_call: TRBJ1-4

cdr3_aa: CASSQSTDTQYF
cdr3_nt: TGTGCCAGCAGCCAAAGCACAGATACGCAGTATTTT
clone_size: .
d_call: .
cdr3_length: 12
v_call: TRBV9
j_call: TRBJ2-3

cdr3_aa: CASGRQINQPQHF
cdr3_nt: TGTGCCAGCGGGCGGCAAATCAATCAGCCCCAGCATTTT
clone_size: .
d_call: .
cdr3_length: 13
v_call: TRBV2
j_call: TRBJ1-5

cdr3_aa: CSARDQDRGGYGYTF
cdr3_nt: TGCAGTGCTAGAGATCAGGACAGGGGAGGCTATGGCTACACCTTC
clone_size: .
d_call: TRBD1
cdr3_length: 15
v_call: TRBV20-1
j_call: TRBJ1-2

cdr3_aa: CATTRGPTGELFF
cdr3_nt: TGTGCCACAACCCGGGGGCCGACCGGGGAGCTGTTTTTT
clone_size: .
d_call: .
cdr3_length: 13
v_call: TRBV19
j_call: TRBJ2-2

cdr3_aa: CNVERPGRDSGFYEQYF
cdr3_nt: TGCAACGTTGAGCGTCCTGGGAGGGACAGCGGGTTCTACGAGCAGTACTTC
clone_size: .
d_call: .
cdr3_length: 17
v_call: TRBV29-1
j_call: TRBJ2-7

cdr3_aa: CASRPGQDGYGYTF
cdr3_nt: TGTGCCAGCAGACCGGGACAAGACGGCTATGGCTACACCTTC
clone_size: .
d_call: .
cdr3_length: 14
v_call: TRBV3-1
j_call: TRBJ1-2

cdr3_aa: CASSTEIVEQFF
cdr3_nt: TGTGCCAGCAGCACAGAGATTGTTGAGCAGTTCTTC
clone_size: once
d_call: .
cdr3_length: 12
v_call: TRBV12-3/TRBV12-4
j_call: TRBJ2-1

cdr3_aa: CSAGGGQSGHEQYF
cdr3_nt: TGCAGCGCTGGGGGGGGGCAGTCCGGGCACGAGCAGTACTTC
clone_size: .
d_call: .
cdr3_length: 14
v_call: TRBV29-1
j_call: TRBJ2-7

cdr3_aa: CASRPGTGGGEQYF
cdr3_nt: TGTGCCAGCAGACCCGGGACAGGGGGGGGTGAGCAGTACTTC
clone_size: .
d_call: TRBD1
cdr3_length: 14
v_call: TRBV2
j_call: TRBJ2-7

cdr3_aa: CSVDDADQPYGYTF
cdr3_nt: TGCAGCGTTGACGATGCGGATCAACCCTATGGCTACACCTTC
clone_size: .
d_call: .
cdr3_length: 14
v_call: TRBV29-1
j_call: TRBJ1-2

cdr3_aa: CSVEGGLQETQYF
cdr3_nt: TGCAGCGTTGAGGGAGGGCTCCAAGAGACCCAGTACTTC
clone_size: .
d_call: TRBD2
cdr3_length: 13
v_call: TRBV29-1
j_call: TRBJ2-5

cdr3_aa: CASSQDRAGYNEQFF
cdr3_nt: TGCGCCAGCAGCCAAGATCGGGCAGGCTACAATGAGCAGTTCTTC
clone_size: .
d_call: .
cdr3_length: 15
v_call: TRBV4-3
j_call: TRBJ2-1

cdr3_aa: CASSVSNAPNEQFF
cdr3_nt: TGTGCCAGCAGCGTAAGTAATGCCCCCAATGAGCAGTTCTTC
clone_size: .
d_call: .
cdr3_length: 14
v_call: TRBV9
j_call: TRBJ2-1

cdr3_aa: CASSQSSGTQTDTQYF
cdr3_nt: TGCGCCAGCAGTCAATCGTCGGGGACACAGACAGATACGCAGTATTTT
clone_size: .
d_call: .
cdr3_length: 16
v_call: TRBV23-1
j_call: TRBJ2-3

cdr3_aa: CATSRGQGGTYNEQFF
cdr3_nt: TGTGCCACCAGCAGAGGCCAGGGGGGGACCTACAATGAGCAGTTCTTC
clone_size: .
d_call: .
cdr3_length: 16
v_call: TRBV15
j_call: TRBJ2-1

cdr3_aa: CASSLGIGTPSYEQYF
cdr3_nt: TGTGCCAGCAGTTTAGGGATTGGGACACCTTCCTACGAGCAGTACTTC
clone_size: .
d_call: .
cdr3_length: 16
v_call: TRBV27
j_call: TRBJ2-7

cdr3_aa: CASSVGGETYNEQFF
cdr3_nt: TGTGCCAGCAGCGTAGGCGGGGAGACCTACAATGAGCAGTTCTTC
clone_size: .
d_call: .
cdr3_length: 15
v_call: TRBV9
j_call: TRBJ2-1

cdr3_aa: CASSESWGTDTQYF
cdr3_nt: TGCGCCAGCAGTGAGTCGTGGGGCACAGATACGCAGTATTTT
clone_size: .
d_call: .
cdr3_length: 14
v_call: TRBV10-2
j_call: TRBJ2-3

cdr3_aa: CSARTGGLYEQYF
cdr3_nt: TGCAGTGCTAGGACAGGGGGTTTGTACGAGCAGTACTTC
clone_size: .
d_call: TRBD1
cdr3_length: 13
v_call: TRBV20-1
j_call: TRBJ2-7

cdr3_aa: CASSPRLADVEDEQFF
cdr3_nt: TGTGCCAGCAGCCCTCGGCTAGCCGATGTGGAGGATGAGCAGTTCTTC
clone_size: .
d_call: .
cdr3_length: 16
v_call: TRBV7-9
j_call: TRBJ2-1

cdr3_aa: CASSPRGTGPSEQFF
cdr3_nt: TGTGCCAGCAGCCCCCGAGGGACAGGACCCAGTGAGCAGTTCTTC
clone_size: .
d_call: TRBD1
cdr3_length: 15
v_call: TRBV7-9
j_call: TRBJ2-1

cdr3_aa: CASSQFDGKLFF
cdr3_nt: TGTGCCAGCAGCCAGTTTGACGGGAAACTGTTTTTT
clone_size: .
d_call: .
cdr3_length: 12
v_call: TRBV14
j_call: TRBJ1-4

cdr3_aa: CASSYLAGNTDTQYF
cdr3_nt: TGTGCCAGCAGTTATTTAGCGGGGAACACAGATACGCAGTATTTT
clone_size: .
d_call: TRBD2
cdr3_length: 15
v_call: TRBV12-3/TRBV12-4
j_call: TRBJ2-3

cdr3_aa: CASSPTTRVWDSYNEQFF
cdr3_nt: TGTGCCAGCAGCCCGACGACGAGGGTTTGGGACTCCTACAATGAGCAGTTCTTC
clone_size: .
d_call: .
cdr3_length: 18
v_call: TRBV5-6
j_call: TRBJ2-1

cdr3_aa: CASSQRMTLYEQYF
cdr3_nt: TGTGCCAGCAGCCAAAGGATGACTCTTTACGAGCAGTACTTC
clone_size: .
d_call: .
cdr3_length: 14
v_call: TRBV14
j_call: TRBJ2-7

cdr3_aa: CASSYSQWGTETYEQYF
cdr3_nt: TGTGCCAGCAGTTACTCTCAATGGGGTACAGAAACCTACGAGCAGTACTTC
clone_size: .
d_call: .
cdr3_length: 17
v_call: TRBV6-5
j_call: TRBJ2-7

cdr3_aa: CASSFVVEQFF
cdr3_nt: TGTGCCAGCAGCTTCGTGGTTGAGCAGTTCTTC
clone_size: .
d_call: .
cdr3_length: 11
v_call: TRBV7-2
j_call: TRBJ2-1

cdr3_aa: CASSLYTEAFF
cdr3_nt: TGTGCCAGCAGTCTCTACACTGAAGCTTTCTTT
clone_size: .
d_call: .
cdr3_length: 11
v_call: TRBV12-3/TRBV12-4
j_call: TRBJ1-1

cdr3_aa: CASSGLAGPRETQYF
cdr3_nt: TGTGCCAGCAGCGGACTAGCGGGGCCTCGGGAGACCCAGTACTTC
clone_size: .
d_call: TRBD2
cdr3_length: 15
v_call: TRBV12-3/TRBV12-4
j_call: TRBJ2-5

cdr3_aa: CASRTPGLAETQYF
cdr3_nt: TGTGCCAGCAGGACGCCGGGACTAGCGGAGACCCAGTACTTC
clone_size: .
d_call: TRBD2
cdr3_length: 14
v_call: TRBV27
j_call: TRBJ2-5

cdr3_aa: CASSARSPTSGGYLTGELFF
cdr3_nt: TGTGCCAGCAGTGCCAGGTCCCCGACTAGCGGGGGATATCTCACCGGGGAGCTGTTTTTT
clone_size: .
d_call: TRBD2
cdr3_length: 20
v_call: TRBV2
j_call: TRBJ2-2

cdr3_aa: CASSPGGEQFF
cdr3_nt: TGTGCCAGCAGCCCGGGGGGTGAGCAGTTCTTC
clone_size: .
d_call: TRBD2
cdr3_length: 11
v_call: TRBV5-6
j_call: TRBJ2-1

cdr3_aa: CASSPGGDLRVAYNQPQHF
cdr3_nt: TGTGCCAGCTCACCGGGGGGGGACCTCCGGGTGGCCTACAATCAGCCCCAGCATTTT
clone_size: .
d_call: .
cdr3_length: 19
v_call: TRBV18
j_call: TRBJ1-5

cdr3_aa: CATSSGGNLNEQYF
cdr3_nt: TGTGCCACCAGTAGCGGGGGGAACCTCAACGAGCAGTACTTC
clone_size: .
d_call: TRBD2
cdr3_length: 14
v_call: TRBV15
j_call: TRBJ2-7

cdr3_aa: CASSLARETQYF
cdr3_nt: TGTGCCAGCAGCTTAGCCCGGGAGACCCAGTACTTC
clone_size: .
d_call: .
cdr3_length: 12
v_call: TRBV7-6
j_call: TRBJ2-5